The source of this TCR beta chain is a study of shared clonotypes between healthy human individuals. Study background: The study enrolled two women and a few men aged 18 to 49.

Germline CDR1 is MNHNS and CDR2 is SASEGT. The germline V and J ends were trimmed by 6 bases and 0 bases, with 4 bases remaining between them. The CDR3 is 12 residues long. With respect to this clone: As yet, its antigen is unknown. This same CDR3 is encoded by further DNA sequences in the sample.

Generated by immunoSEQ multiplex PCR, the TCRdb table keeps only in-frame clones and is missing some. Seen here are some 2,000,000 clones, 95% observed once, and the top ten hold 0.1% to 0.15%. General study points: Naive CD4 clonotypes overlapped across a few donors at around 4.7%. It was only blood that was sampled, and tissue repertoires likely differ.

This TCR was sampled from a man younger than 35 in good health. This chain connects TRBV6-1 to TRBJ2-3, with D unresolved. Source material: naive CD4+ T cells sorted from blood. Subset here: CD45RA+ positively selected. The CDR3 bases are TGTGCCAGCAGAATTAGCACAGATACGCAGTATTTT. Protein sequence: CASRISTDTQYF.